These 28 T cell receptor beta chains were all obtained from the same sample, sequenced in a study of blood T cells in healthy people across ages. Combining a sample-barcoded 5' primer with a J-beta primer mix, a second PCR ran for about 7 to 11 cycles. A single record per CDR3 protein comes from TCRdb applying MiXCR to the 5' RACE reads. The sample lists approximately 700,000 distinct CDR3 sequences, about a third occurring once. The sequenced material came from blood. The receptors stem from a woman of 80 years or more in good health.

This clonotype was picked up one time. This chain connects TRBV3-1 to TRBJ2-1; D not resolved. Between the trimmed V and J ends, which lost 4 bases and 12 bases, there was a span of 19 bases. This CDR3 has 14 residues. Germline V gene lookup returns CDR1 LGHDT and CDR2 YNNKEL (reference sequence). In DNA form, the CDR3 reads TGTGCCAGCAGCCTAAAACCGCTGGGCACGAGGCAGTTCTTC. It specifies CASSLKPLGTRQFF.

This clonotype was counted a single time. V and J are TRBV2 and TRBJ1-1; D possibly corresponds to TRBD1 (5 bases). The CDR3 contains 14 residues. Germline-derived CDR1 and CDR2 are SNHLY and FYNNEI. V was trimmed by 2 bases and J by 7 bases, leaving 14 bases between them. CDR3: CASSEWMGTGEAFF. In DNA form, the CDR3 reads TGTGCCAGCAGTGAATGGATGGGGACGGGTGAAGCTTTCTTT.

Ten or more counts support this clonotype. The chain links TRBV20-1 to TRBJ2-5; D is unresolved. V shed 7 bases and J shed 5 bases, with 14 bases lying between them. There are 12 residues in the CDR3. CDR1 is DFQATT and CDR2 is SNEGSKA in the germline V gene (reference sequence). DNA for the CDR3: TGCAGTGTCCCGCGTAGAGGCGAGACCCAGTACTTC. This translates into CSVPRRGETQYF.

This clonotype was counted many times. This chain uses TRBV27 with TRBJ1-6, with D possibly being TRBD1 (5 bases). The V gene lost 2 bases and the J gene lost 6 bases, with 14 bases spanning the gap. Germline-derived CDR1 and CDR2 are MNHEY and SMNVEV (reference sequence). The CDR3 runs 16 residues. CDR3 loop: CASSLSFGQGNSPLHF. CDR3 DNA sequence: TGTGCCAGCAGTTTAAGTTTCGGCCAGGGTAATTCACCCCTCCACTTT.

This sequence joins TRBV7-3 and TRBJ1-1; D not certain. The V gene's germline CDR1 is SGHTA and CDR2 FQGTGA. The CDR3 is made up of 15 amino acids. The V end lost 6 bases, the J end lost 4 bases, and 18 bases lay between the germline ends. CDR3 sequence reads: CASSSAPVSGTEAFF. In DNA, the CDR3 is TGTGCCAGCAGTTCAGCTCCGGTGTCGGGCACTGAAGCTTTCTTT.

This clonotype was recorded only once. This rearrangement joins TRBV6-2 or TRBV6-3 to TRBJ1-1; tentatively, D is TRBD1 (6 bases). This CDR3 contains 16 residues. Germline V gene sequence: CDR1 MNHEY, CDR2 SVGEGT. Trimming cost V 4 bases and J 1 base, with 16 bases left between them. CDR3 sequence reads: CASSFNRRGPNTEAFF. As DNA, the CDR3 is TGTGCCAGCAGTTTCAATCGCCGGGGGCCGAACACTGAAGCTTTCTTT.

A word on this clonotype: A much larger clone sits a single nucleotide away, making a read error possible. V is TRBV20-1 and J is TRBJ2-1; possibly TRBD2 for D (5 bases). This CDR3 spans 12 amino acids. In germline, CDR1 is DFQATT, CDR2 SNEGSKA (reference sequence). The CDR3 loop reads CRASLAANEQFF. Written as DNA, the CDR3 is TGCAGGGCTAGTCTAGCCGCCAATGAGCAGTTCTTC.

This clonotype was detected many times. Written as DNA, the CDR3 is TGCAGTGCTAGTCAAAATACGCAGTATTTT. It specifies CSASQNTQYF. The chain is built from TRBV20-1 and TRBJ2-3, with D hard to call. V gave up 3 bases and J gave up 7 bases, with 5 bases separating them. The CDR3 runs to 10 residues. CDR1 and CDR2 from the germline V gene are DFQATT and SNEGSKA (reference sequence).

This clonotype has ten or more counts. The chain recombines TRBV19 with TRBJ2-1; D may be TRBD2 (5 bases). The V gene lost 6 bases and the J gene lost 4 bases, with 10 bases spanning the gap. Germline V gene data show CDR1 as LNHDA and CDR2 as SQIVND (reference sequence). There are 13 residues in the CDR3. CDR3 region: CASRKAEYNEQFF. The CDR3 DNA reads as TGTGCCAGTAGGAAAGCGGAGTACAATGAGCAGTTCTTC. Full variable domain (outside the CDR3, taken from reference TRBV19 and TRBJ2-1): DGGITQSPKYLFRKEGQNVTLSCEQNLNHDAMYWYRQDPGQGLRLIYYSQIVNDFQKGDIAEGYSVSREKKESFPLTVTSAQKNPTAFYLCASRKAEYNEQFFGPGTRLTVL.

This clonotype showed up many times. This chain uses TRBV12-3 or TRBV12-4 with TRBJ2-7, with a weak D call TRBD2 (5 bases). This CDR3 is 12 amino acids long. Trimming stripped 8 bases from V and 2 bases from J, with 10 bases between. The CDR3 reads CASRGGPYEQYF. CDR3 bases: TGTGCCAGCCGAGGAGGCCCCTACGAGCAGTACTTC.

In its sample, this clonotype was seen a few times. The genes are TRBV6-5 and TRBJ1-1; D possibly corresponds to TRBD1 (6 bases). The CDR3 is made up of 16 amino acids. V was trimmed by 5 bases and J by 5 bases, leaving 21 bases between them. CDR1 is MNHEY, CDR2 SVGAGI, per germline. The DNA of the CDR3 is TGTGCCAGCAGTCCACTAGAGGGGGGTGGGAGGACTGAAGCTTTCTTT. It specifies CASSPLEGGGRTEAFF.

This clonotype has only a few counts. The chain is built from TRBV28 and TRBJ2-5, with D unresolved. The CDR3 extends over 11 amino acids. The germline CDR1 and CDR2 sequences are MDHEN and SYDVKM. V lost 3 bases and J 11 bases, leaving 10 bases between the germline ends. CDR3 sequence reads: CASSFRSEQYF. For the CDR3, the DNA is TGTGCCAGCAGTTTCCGCAGTGAGCAGTACTTC.

The chain couples TRBV5-6 to TRBJ2-1; 10 bases line up with TRBD1. CDR3 length: 15 residues. V was pared by 4 bases and J by 7 bases, with 8 bases of the junction left unmatched. Germline-derived CDR1 and CDR2 are SGHDT and YYEEEE. CDR3 bases: TGTGCCAGCAGCAACCCCGGGACAGGGGCGAATGAGCAGTTCTTC. Translated, it gives CASSNPGTGANEQFF.

The rearrangement links TRBV24-1 to TRBJ2-1; TRBD1 aligns across 9 bases. The CDR3 sequence is 17 residues long. V shed 2 bases, J shed 5 bases, and the junction held 9 bases outside the gene matches. The germline V gene has CDR1 KGHDR and CDR2 SFDVKD. The CDR3 sequence is CATSDWAGQGSDNEQFF. The CDR3 DNA sequence: TGTGCCACCAGTGATTGGGCCGGACAGGGGTCAGACAATGAGCAGTTCTTC.

In its sample, this clonotype was seen once. The chain couples TRBV7-2 to TRBJ2-1, with 7 bases matching TRBD2. Trimming removed 0 bases from V and 4 bases from J; junction bases left unmatched: 6. Germline CDR1 SGHTA, CDR2 FQGNSA. The CDR3 is 16 amino acids. The CDR3 reads CASSLAGWGGYNEQFF. The CDR3 DNA reads as TGTGCCAGCAGCTTAGCGGGGTGGGGGGGGTACAATGAGCAGTTCTTC.

The chain couples TRBV6-2 or TRBV6-3 to TRBJ2-3; D might be TRBD1 or TRBD2, each matching 5 bases. CDR1 and CDR2 from the germline V gene are MNHEY and SVGEGT. The V and J ends lost 3 bases and 5 bases respectively, with 21 bases between them. This CDR3 has 17 residues. The CDR3 nucleotides read TGTGCCAGCAGTTATCTCACAGGCCGAGGGTTCGTAGATACGCAGTATTTT. It is translated as CASSYLTGRGFVDTQYF.

The chain links TRBV30 to TRBJ2-2; possible D gene TRBD1, 6 bases. Germline V gives CDR1 GTSNPN, CDR2 SVGIG (reference sequence). Trimming cost V 4 bases and J 8 bases, with 14 bases left between them. The CDR3 runs 13 residues. CDR3 region: CAWMVSGAGELFF. CDR3 sequence (DNA): TGTGCCTGGATGGTCTCAGGGGCGGGGGAGCTGTTTTTT.

This clonotype was observed at least ten times. V gene TRBV6-2 or TRBV6-3 combines with J gene TRBJ2-7, with TRBD1 as a possible D gene (5 bases). V dropped 6 bases and J dropped 2 bases, with 14 bases sitting between them. The CDR3 loop spans 14 amino acids. Germline loops: CDR1 MNHEY, CDR2 SVGEGT. The CDR3 DNA is TGTGCCAGCAGGCAGGGCAGTCCAGCCTACGAGCAGTACTTC. It encodes CASRQGSPAYEQYF.

The J gene is TRBJ2-7, the V gene TRBV5-1, with a tentative D call TRBD1 (5 bases). V lost 0 bases to trimming and J lost 5 bases, with 30 bases between them. Germline CDR1 reads SGHRS; CDR2 reads YFSETQ. CDR3 length: 20 residues. CDR3 nucleotides: TGCGCCAGCAGCTTGGTTATATCGAAGGTCTTGGCTACAGGTCGGAACGAGCAGTACTTC. This codes for CASSLVISKVLATGRNEQYF. The whole variable domain, remainder taken from reference TRBV5-1 and TRBJ2-7, is KAGVTQTPRYLIKTRGQQVTLSCSPISGHRSVSWYQQTPGQGLQFLFEYFSETQRNKGNFPGRFSGRQFSNSRSEMNVSTLELGDSALYLCASSLVISKVLATGRNEQYFGPGTRLTVT.

This clonotype was detected many times. The V call is TRBV19, the J call TRBJ2-3; 9 bases align to TRBD1. The V gene's germline CDR1 is LNHDA and CDR2 SQIVND (reference sequence). The V and J ends lost 3 bases and 1 base, in that order; junction bases with no gene match: 5. This CDR3 region has 16 residues. Here the CDR3 DNA reads TGTGCCAGTAGTATGGACAGGGGCGGTGGCACAGATACGCAGTATTTT. Translated, it gives CASSMDRGGGTDTQYF.

The chain uses TRBV7-8 and TRBJ1-6, with D maybe TRBD1 (5 bases). CDR3 length: 14 residues. Germline CDR1 reads SGHVS; CDR2 reads FQNEAQ. V lost 4 bases and J 8 bases, leaving 12 bases between the germline ends. CDR3 sequence: CASSSKGRDSPLHF. CDR3 coding DNA: TGTGCCAGCAGCTCAAAGGGACGGGATTCACCCCTCCACTTT.

This clonotype was seen ten or more times. The chain uses TRBV30 and TRBJ1-6; the D is unclear. V lost 3 bases and J lost 9, with 15 bases in between. The V gene's germline CDR1 is GTSNPN and CDR2 SVGIG (reference sequence). The CDR3 covers 14 residues. CDR3: CAWRTDLRTSPLHF. CDR3 DNA sequence: TGTGCCTGGAGGACGGACCTGAGGACTTCACCCCTCCACTTT.

With regard to this clonotype: This may be a read error, as it is one base from a much larger clone. The CDR3 bases are TGTGCCAGCAGCCCGGGCTGGGAGACCCAGTTCTTC. Protein: CASSPGWETQFF. The genes are TRBV3-1 and TRBJ2-1; a weak D match, TRBD2 (5 bases). Looked up from germline, CDR1 is LGHDT and CDR2 is YNNKEL (reference sequence). V shed 4 bases and J shed 13 bases, with 14 bases lying between them. The CDR3 extends over 12 amino acids.

This chain joins TRBV7-9 and TRBJ2-3; D remains unclear. CDR3 length equals 11 residues. V was cut by 7 bases and J by 6 bases, with 8 bases left in between. Germline loops: CDR1 SEHNR, CDR2 FQNEAQ (reference sequence). The CDR3 protein is CASTPQDTQYF. In nucleotides, the CDR3 is TGTGCCAGCACCCCCCAGGATACGCAGTATTTT.

The genes are TRBV28 and TRBJ2-7; TRBD2 is a possible D gene (6 bases). This CDR3 spans 14 amino acids. The V end was cut by 6 bases, the J end by 6 bases, with 18 bases between. Germline loops: CDR1 MDHEN, CDR2 SYDVKM. The CDR3 DNA is TGTGCCAGCAGGACCGGGACTTCCCCGGGCGAGCAGTACTTC. Protein sequence: CASRTGTSPGEQYF.

V usage is TRBV14 and J usage is TRBJ2-3; D is uncertain. The germline V gene encodes CDR1 SGHDN and CDR2 FVKESK. The CDR3 totals 16 residues. V was clipped by 4 bases and J by 8 bases, with 22 bases between them. CDR3 loop: CASSPAITWVTGTQYF. Here the CDR3 DNA reads TGTGCCAGCAGCCCAGCAATCACATGGGTCACGGGTACGCAGTATTTT.

This clonotype was seen ten or more times. V gene TRBV20-1 combines with J gene TRBJ2-3; perhaps TRBD2 as D (6 bases). This CDR3 has 14 amino acids. The V end lost 3 bases, the J end lost 0 bases, and 10 bases lay between the germline ends. CDR1 is DFQATT and CDR2 is SNEGSKA in the germline V gene (reference sequence). CDR3 coding DNA: TGCAGTGCTAGGGGGAGGATTAGCACAGATACGCAGTATTTT. Protein product: CSARGRISTDTQYF.

This clonotype has only a few counts. This may come from a read error, since a much larger clone is one base off. The chain employs TRBV2 and TRBJ2-1; 9 bases match TRBD1. Trimming removed 7 bases from V and 9 bases from J; junction bases left unmatched: 10. The CDR3 is 14 residues long. Germline assignment: CDR1 SNHLY and CDR2 FYNNEI. This CDR3 reads CASTMDRGCGEQFF. CDR3 nucleotide sequence: TGTGCCAGCACCATGGACAGGGGATGTGGTGAGCAGTTCTTC.